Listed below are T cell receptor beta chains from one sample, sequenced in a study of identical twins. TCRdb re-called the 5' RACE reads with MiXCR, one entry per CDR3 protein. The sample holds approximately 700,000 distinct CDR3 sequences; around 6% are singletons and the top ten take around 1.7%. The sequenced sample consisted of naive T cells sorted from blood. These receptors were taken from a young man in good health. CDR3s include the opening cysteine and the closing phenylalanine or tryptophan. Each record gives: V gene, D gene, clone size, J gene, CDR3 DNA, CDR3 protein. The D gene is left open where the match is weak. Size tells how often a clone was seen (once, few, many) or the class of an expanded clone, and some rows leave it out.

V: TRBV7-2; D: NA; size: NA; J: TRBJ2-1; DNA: TGTGCCAGCAGCTTAGGTCTTGGGCTAGGGTACAATGAGCAGTTCTTC; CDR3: CASSLGLGLGYNEQFF
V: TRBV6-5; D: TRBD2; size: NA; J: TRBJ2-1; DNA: TGTGCCAGCCGCGGACTAGCGGGAGGGCAGTTCTTC; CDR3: CASRGLAGGQFF
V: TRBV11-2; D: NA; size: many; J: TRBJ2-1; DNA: TGTGCCAGCAGCTTGGCGGGGAGTGACTACAATGAGCAGTTCTTC; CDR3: CASSLAGSDYNEQFF
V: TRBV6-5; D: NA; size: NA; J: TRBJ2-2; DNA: TGTGCCAGCAGTTACTCGGTAGCGGTAGCGAACACCGGGGAGCTGTTTTTT; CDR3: CASSYSVAVANTGELFF
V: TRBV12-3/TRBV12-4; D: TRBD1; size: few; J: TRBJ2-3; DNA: TGTGCCAGCAGTTTGATCAGGGGGAAAGATACGCAGTATTTT; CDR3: CASSLIRGKDTQYF
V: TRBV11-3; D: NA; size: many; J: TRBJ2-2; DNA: TGTGCCAGCAGCTCGACAGTGCGGGAGCTGTTTTTT; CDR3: CASSSTVRELFF
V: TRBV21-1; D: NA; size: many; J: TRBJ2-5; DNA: TGTGCCAGCAGCCCTACGGGAGGGGGAAGGCAAGAGACCCAGTACTTC; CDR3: CASSPTGGGRQETQYF
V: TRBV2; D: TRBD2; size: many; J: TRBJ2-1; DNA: TGTGCCTCCTTGGACGCGGGACTACCATCGGGGGAGCAGTTCTTC; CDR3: CASLDAGLPSGEQFF
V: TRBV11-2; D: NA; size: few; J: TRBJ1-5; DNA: TGTGCCAGCAGCCCTCCGGGAATTAATCAGCCCCAGCATTTT; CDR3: CASSPPGINQPQHF
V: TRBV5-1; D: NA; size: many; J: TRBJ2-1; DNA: TGCGCCAGCAGCCCCGCGAGCGGCTTGCCCTACAATGAGCAGTTCTTC; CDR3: CASSPASGLPYNEQFF
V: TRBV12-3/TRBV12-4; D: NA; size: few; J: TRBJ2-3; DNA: TGTGCCAACAGGGACCATTGGGCAGATACGCAGTATTTT; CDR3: CANRDHWADTQYF
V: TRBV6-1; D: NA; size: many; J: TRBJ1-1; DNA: TGTGCCAGCAGTCCAGGGGTCTTCGGCACTGAAGCTTTCTTT; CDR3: CASSPGVFGTEAFF
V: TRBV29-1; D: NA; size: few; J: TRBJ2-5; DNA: TGCAGCGGACAGTACCAAGAGACCCAGTACTTC; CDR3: CSGQYQETQYF
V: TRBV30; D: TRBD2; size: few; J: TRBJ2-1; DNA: TGTGCCTGGAACCCTAGCGGCTACAATGAGCAGTTCTTC; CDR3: CAWNPSGYNEQFF
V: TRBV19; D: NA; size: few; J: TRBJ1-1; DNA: TGTGCCAGTAGTATAGAGCTTGGGACACAACAAATGAACACTGAAGCTTTCTTT; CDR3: CASSIELGTQQMNTEAFF
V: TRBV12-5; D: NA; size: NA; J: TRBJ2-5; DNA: TGTGCTAGTGGTTTGAAAGAGACCCAGTACTTC; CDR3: CASGLKETQYF
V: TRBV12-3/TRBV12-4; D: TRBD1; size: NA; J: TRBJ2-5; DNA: TGTGCCAGCACCCTTGGCGGCAGGGGGACCCAAGAGACCCAGTACTTC; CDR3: CASTLGGRGTQETQYF
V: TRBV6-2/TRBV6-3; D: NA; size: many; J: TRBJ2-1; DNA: TGTGCCAGCAGTTGGAAGTACAATGAGCAGTTCTTC; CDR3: CASSWKYNEQFF
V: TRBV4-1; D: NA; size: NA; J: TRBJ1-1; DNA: TGCGCCAGCAGCCAACGGGAAGGGAGAGCTGAAGCTTTCTTT; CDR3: CASSQREGRAEAFF
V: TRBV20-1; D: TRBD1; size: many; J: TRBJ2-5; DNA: TGCAGTGCCTCCGGGACAGGGGTAGAGACCCAGTACTTC; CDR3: CSASGTGVETQYF
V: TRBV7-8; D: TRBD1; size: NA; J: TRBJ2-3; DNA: TGTGCCAGCAGCGTCCGGGACAGGGGCACAGATACGCAGTATTTT; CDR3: CASSVRDRGTDTQYF
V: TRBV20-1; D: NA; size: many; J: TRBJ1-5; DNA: TGCAGTGCTGCCCTGGGGGAGTTTAGGTCGGGTCATCAGCCCCAGCATTTT; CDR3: CSAALGEFRSGHQPQHF
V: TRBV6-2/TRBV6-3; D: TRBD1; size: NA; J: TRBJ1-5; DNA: TGTGCCAGCAGTTACGGACAGGGATTCGGGTACAATCAGCCCCAGCATTTT; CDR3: CASSYGQGFGYNQPQHF
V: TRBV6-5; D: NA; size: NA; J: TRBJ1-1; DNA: TGTGCCAGCAGTTACCTCTCTGGCGGATATAATGAAGCTTTCTTT; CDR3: CASSYLSGGYNEAFF
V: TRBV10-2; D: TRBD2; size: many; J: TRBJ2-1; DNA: TGCGCCAGTATAAGCGGGAGAAATGAGCAGTTCTTC; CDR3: CASISGRNEQFF
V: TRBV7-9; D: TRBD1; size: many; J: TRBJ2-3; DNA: TGTGCCAGCAGCCGCCCGGGACAGGGCAGCACAGATACGCAGTATTTT; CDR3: CASSRPGQGSTDTQYF
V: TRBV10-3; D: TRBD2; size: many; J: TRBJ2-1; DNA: TGTGCCACCCTAGCGGGGACAAATTACAATGAGCAGTTCTTC; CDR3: CATLAGTNYNEQFF
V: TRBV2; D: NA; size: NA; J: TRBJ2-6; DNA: TGTGCCAGCGGGAGATTAGGGGCCAACGTCCTGACTTTC; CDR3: CASGRLGANVLTF
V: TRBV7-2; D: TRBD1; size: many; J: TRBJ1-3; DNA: TGTGCCAGCAGCTTCGGGGACAGGGGTGACACCATATATTTT; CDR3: CASSFGDRGDTIYF
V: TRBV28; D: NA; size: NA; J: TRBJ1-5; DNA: TGTGCCAGCACCTTTCACGGAAGTAATCAGCCCCAGCATTTT; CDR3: CASTFHGSNQPQHF
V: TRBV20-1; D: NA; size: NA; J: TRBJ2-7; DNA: TGCAGTGCTAGGTCCTTTGTGGACGAGCAGTACTTC; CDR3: CSARSFVDEQYF
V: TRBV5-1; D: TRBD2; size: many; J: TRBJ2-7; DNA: TGCGCCAGCAGCCCCGCAGATCTAGCGGGGGACTACGAGCAGTACTTC; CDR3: CASSPADLAGDYEQYF
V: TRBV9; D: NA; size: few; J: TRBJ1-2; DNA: TGTGCCAGCAGCGTAGACGGCAGCGGTGGCTACACCTTC; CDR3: CASSVDGSGGYTF
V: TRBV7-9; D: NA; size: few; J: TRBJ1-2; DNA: TGTGCCAGCAGCTTAGCAGGGGATAACTATGGCTACACCTTC; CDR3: CASSLAGDNYGYTF
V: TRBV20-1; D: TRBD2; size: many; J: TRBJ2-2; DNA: TGCAGTGCTAGAAGTCTAGCGGGATTGACCGGGGAGCTGTTTTTT; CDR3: CSARSLAGLTGELFF
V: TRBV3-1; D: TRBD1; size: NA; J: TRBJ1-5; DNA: TGTGCCAGCAGCCACAACTCAGGGGGCCATCAGCCCCAGCATTTT; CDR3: CASSHNSGGHQPQHF
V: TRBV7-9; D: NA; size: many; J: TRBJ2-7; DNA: TGTGCCAGCAGCTTGGGGGGCCCTGGCTACGAGCAGTACTTC; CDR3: CASSLGGPGYEQYF
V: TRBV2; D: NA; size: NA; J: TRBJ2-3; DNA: TGTGCCAGCAGGGACAGCGGGACGCAGTATTTT; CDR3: CASRDSGTQYF
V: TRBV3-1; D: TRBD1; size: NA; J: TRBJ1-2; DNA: TGTGCCAGCAGCCACCAGGGACAGTCTAACTATGGCTACACCTTC; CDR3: CASSHQGQSNYGYTF
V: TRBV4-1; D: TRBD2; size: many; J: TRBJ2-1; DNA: TGCGCCAGCAGCCTTCTAGAACTAGCGGGAGACAATGAGCAGTTCTTC; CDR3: CASSLLELAGDNEQFF
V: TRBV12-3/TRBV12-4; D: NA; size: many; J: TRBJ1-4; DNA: TGTGCCACCCGGGGGGGCTCCATGGGAAAACTGTTTTTT; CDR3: CATRGGSMGKLFF
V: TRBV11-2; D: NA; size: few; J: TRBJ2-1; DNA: TGTGCCAGCACCCTAAGGGGGAATGAGCAGTTCTTC; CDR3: CASTLRGNEQFF
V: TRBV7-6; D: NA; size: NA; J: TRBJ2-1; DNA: TGTGCCAGCAGCTTAAATAGGGCCCAGAGCTCCTACAATGAGCAGTTCTTC; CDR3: CASSLNRAQSSYNEQFF
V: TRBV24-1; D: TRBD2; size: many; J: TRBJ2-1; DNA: TGTGCCACCAGTGACGTTGGACTAGCGGGAAACAATGAGCAGTTCTTC; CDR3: CATSDVGLAGNNEQFF
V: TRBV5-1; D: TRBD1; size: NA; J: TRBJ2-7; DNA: TGCGCCAGCAGCTGGGGGGACAGGGACGAGCAGTACTTC; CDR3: CASSWGDRDEQYF
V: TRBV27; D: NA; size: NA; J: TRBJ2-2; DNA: TGTGCCAGCAACCTGGACGGATTTAGCACCGGGGAGCTGTTTTTT; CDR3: CASNLDGFSTGELFF
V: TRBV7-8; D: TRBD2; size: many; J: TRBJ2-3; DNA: TGTGCCAGCAGCTCCTGGGAGGGGCGGGGCACAGATACGCAGTATTTT; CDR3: CASSSWEGRGTDTQYF